Below, one TCR beta chain is given with its context. Germline values: CDR1 MNHEY, CDR2 SMNVEV (reference sequence). CDR3 length: 12 amino acids. V gave up 5 bases and J gave up 5 bases, with 9 bases separating them. These data belong to a study of OX40 agonist ivuxolimab in advanced cancers. TCRdb's table, derived via immunoSEQ multiplex PCR, lists solely in-frame clones and lacks some. The sample has about 24,000 clones; roughly 79% are singletons. This sequence originates from an adult with an advanced solid tumor such as melanoma, head and neck, liver or kidney cancer. This chain uses TRBV27 with TRBJ2-5; D uncertain. The sequences come from CD4+ or CD8+ T cells sorted from blood, collected in a trial of the OX40 agonist ivuxolimab. The CDR3 loop is CASSPLGETQYF. The CDR3 DNA sequence: TGTGCCAGCAGTCCCCTCGGGGAGACCCAGTACTTC.